This note documents a single T cell receptor beta chain sequence. The method was immunoSEQ multiplex PCR; TCRdb's version includes in-frame clones alone and lacks a portion of them. The sample carries 80,000 to 95,000 clones, 83% recorded once. Time point specified: cycle 4 day 1 (C4D1), after less than 7 weeks of nivolumab. The patients all showed relapse after autologous stem cell transplantation, while their brentuximab vedotin exposure varied. This sample is drawn from a study of PD-1 blockade in classical Hodgkin lymphoma. Germline V lookup: CDR1 SGHAT, CDR2 FQNNGV. V was cut by 0 bases and J by 6 bases, with 11 bases left in between. This CDR3 has 15 amino acids.

The gene calls are TRBV11-2 and TRBJ2-2, with D unresolved. Specimen: peripheral blood mononuclear cells (PBMCs), collected before the fourth cycle of nivolumab. The source of this sequence is a human donor with classical Hodgkin lymphoma. In DNA, the CDR3 is TGTGCCAGCAGCTTAGATGGTGATTACGCCGGGGAGCTGTTTTTT. The encoded protein is CASSLDGDYAGELFF.